The 22 T cell receptor beta chains presented below share a single source sample, sequenced in a study of CD8+CD57+ T cells in acquired aplastic anemia. The use of genomic DNA as template underpinned the TCR beta VDJ and CDR3 profiling. TCRdb re-analysed the reads in MiXCR, keeping a single row per CDR3 protein. The sample yields approximately 130,000 distinct CDR3 sequences, around two fifths seen once. Sequencing input: sorted CD4+, CD8+, or CD8+CD57+ T cells (not recorded which) from PBMCs. These receptors came from a human donor in good health, serving as a control.

The chain joins TRBV5-1 to TRBJ1-6; D is perhaps TRBD1 (5 bases). The CDR3 contains 13 residues. In germline, CDR1 is SGHRS, CDR2 YFSETQ. V shed 7 bases and J shed 10 bases, with 15 bases lying between them. CDR3 region: CASYGTGRSPLHF. DNA of the CDR3: TGCGCCAGCTACGGGACGGGCAGGTCACCCCTCCACTTT.

The J gene is TRBJ2-4, the V gene TRBV25-1; the match to TRBD2 covers 11 bases. The V gene end was trimmed by 2 bases and the J gene end by 8 bases; junction bases not matched to a gene: 2. The germline gives CDR1 MGHDK, CDR2 SYGVNS. CDR3 length equals 14 residues. The CDR3, as DNA: TGTGCCAGCAGTGAACGTAGCGGGGGGGACATTCAGTACTTC. This gives the protein CASSERSGGDIQYF.

The chain joins TRBV19 to TRBJ1-2; 9 bases align to TRBD1. CDR1 is LNHDA and CDR2 is SQIVND in the germline V gene (reference sequence). V lost 6 bases, J lost 8 bases, and 10 bases stayed unmatched. The CDR3 spans 14 residues. The CDR3 sequence: CASRGQGQGYGYTF. The DNA for the CDR3 is TGTGCCAGTAGGGGACAGGGACAGGGTTACGGCTACACCTTC.

The J gene is TRBJ2-3, the V gene TRBV11-1, with 7 nucleotides matching TRBD1. Germline V CDR1 and CDR2: SGHAT, FQDESV (reference sequence). The CDR3 has 15 residues. V shed 5 bases and J 3 bases; nucleotides not matched to a gene: 8. The CDR3 region has the DNA TGTGCCAGCAGCCCCGACAGGGCAAAGACAGATACGCAGTATTTT. Translated: CASSPDRAKTDTQYF.

This clonotype was detected many times. The rearrangement uses TRBV6-2 or TRBV6-3 and TRBJ1-2; TRBD1 might be the D (5 bases). CDR3 length equals 15 residues. Trimming left V 6 bases short and J 7 bases short, with 21 bases between. Germline V gene sequence: CDR1 MNHEY, CDR2 SVGEGT. CDR3 residues: CASSPLRQMGLGYTF. As DNA, the CDR3 is TGTGCCAGCAGCCCACTCCGACAGATGGGGCTTGGCTACACCTTC.

This clonotype has a count of ten or more. The chain carries TRBV9 and TRBJ2-7, with D tentatively TRBD2 (8 bases). The V end was cut by 3 bases, the J end by 6 bases, with 22 bases between. This CDR3 is 16 amino acids long. Per the germline V gene, CDR1 is SGDLS and CDR2 is YYNGEE. The CDR3 DNA reads as TGTGCCAGCAGCGACCAGGGACTAGGGGGCGTGTCCGAGCAGTACTTC. Translation: CASSDQGLGGVSEQYF.

As for this clonotype: A read error may explain this, as a much larger clone is one base away. As the CDR3 is not closed by the conserved phenylalanine or tryptophan, this likely results from a read error. The V gene is TRBV11-2, the J gene TRBJ2-1; 10 positions agree with TRBD2. The CDR3 contains 15 residues. J gave up 7 bases and V 3 bases, and 6 bases lay outside the gene matches. CDR1 is SGHAT and CDR2 is FQNNGV in the germline V gene. CDR3 sequence: CASSLRLAGHNEQFS. The CDR3 DNA follows: TGTGCCAGCAGCTTGCGACTAGCGGGCCATAATGAGCAGTTCTCC.

A word on this clonotype: A much larger clone lies a single base off, so this may be a read error. The V call is TRBV5-1, the J call TRBJ1-1, with 7 nucleotides matching TRBD1. The CDR3 is 13 residues long. Germline values: CDR1 SGHRS, CDR2 YFSETQ. The V gene end was trimmed by 2 bases and the J gene end by 6 bases; junction bases not matched to a gene: 4. In nucleotides, the CDR3 is TGCGCCAGCAGCTTTAGAACAGGGGCTGAAGCTTTCTTT. This sequence encodes CASSFRTGAEAFF.

This clonotype came up many times. The J gene is TRBJ2-7, the V gene TRBV12-3 or TRBV12-4, with 9 bases matching TRBD1. Trimming at V came to 5 bases and at J to 6 bases, leaving 5 bases not matched to a gene. The CDR3 runs to 13 residues. The CDR3 sequence is CASSRTGGFEQYF. CDR3 DNA sequence: TGTGCCAGCAGTCGTACAGGGGGCTTCGAGCAGTACTTC.

This clonotype came up a few times. This chain uses TRBV3-1 with TRBJ2-2; D gene ambiguous. Germline V gene lookup returns CDR1 LGHDT and CDR2 YNNKEL (reference sequence). CDR3 size: 15 residues. V lost 1 base, J lost 6 bases, and 12 bases lay in between. Here the CDR3 reads CASSQGRHPPGELFF. The CDR3 nucleotides read TGTGCCAGCAGCCAAGGAAGGCACCCTCCCGGGGAGCTGTTTTTT. Together with reference TRBV3-1 and TRBJ2-2, the CDR3 gives the full variable domain: DTAVSQTPKYLVTQMGNDKSIKCEQNLGHDTMYWYKQDSKKFLKIMFSYNNKELIINETVPNRFSPKSPDKAHLNLHINSLELGDSAVYFCASSQGRHPPGELFFGEGSRLTVL.

This clonotype was counted ten times or more. The DNA of the CDR3 is TGCAGTGCTAGATCCCTGACTAGCGGGAGCTCCTACGAGCAGTACTTC. This codes for CSARSLTSGSSYEQYF. The chain employs TRBV20-1 and TRBJ2-7, with 12 bases aligning to TRBD2. The CDR3 runs to 16 residues. The ends lost 2 bases at V and 0 bases at J; junction bases unmatched: 5. CDR1 and CDR2 from the germline V gene are DFQATT and SNEGSKA (reference sequence).

This clonotype was counted only a few times. V gene TRBV24-1 combines with J gene TRBJ2-1, with 14 bases that match TRBD2. The CDR3 is made up of 18 amino acids. Germline-derived CDR1 and CDR2 are KGHDR and SFDVKD. Losses at the gene ends were 2 bases for V and 0 bases for J; bases not matched to a gene: 2. The CDR3 nucleotides read TGTGCCACCAGTGATTCGGGGACTAGCGGGAGCTCCTACAATGAGCAGTTCTTC. Translated, it gives CATSDSGTSGSSYNEQFF.

A few counts support this clonotype. The chain joins TRBV15 to TRBJ1-5; 8 bases are a match to TRBD1. Germline assignment: CDR1 LNHNV and CDR2 YYDKDF (reference sequence). The CDR3 runs to 14 residues. V was clipped by 3 bases and J by 5 bases; unmatched bases: 3. This chain's CDR3 is CATSSTGGYQPQHF. For the CDR3, the DNA is TGTGCCACCAGCAGCACAGGGGGTTATCAGCCCCAGCATTTT.

This clonotype was seen repeatedly, ten times or more. The V gene is TRBV20-1, the J gene TRBJ1-2; no firm D call. The CDR3 runs 9 residues. V shed 4 bases and J shed 3 bases, with 0 bases lying between them. Germline loops: CDR1 DFQATT, CDR2 SNEGSKA (reference sequence). DNA for the CDR3: TGCAGTGCTAACTATGGCTACACCTTC. It specifies CSANYGYTF.

To note about this clonotype: This clone may be a read error of a much larger clone one base away. As the CDR3 is not closed by the conserved phenylalanine or tryptophan, this likely results from a read error. V is TRBV28 and J is TRBJ2-7; D is tentatively TRBD1 or TRBD2 (6 bases each). The germline V gene has CDR1 MDHEN and CDR2 SYDVKM. The CDR3 loop spans 14 amino acids. Trimming removed 8 bases at V and 0 bases at J, with 14 bases between. The CDR3 nucleotides are TGTGCCAGCCTGAGGGGGAGGAGCTCCTACGAGCAGTACTCC. It codes for CASLRGRSSYEQYS.

Details on this clonotype: The junction does not match germline at one end; this may be a read error. The chain links TRBV5-1 to TRBJ2-5; 13 bases map to TRBD2. CDR3 length equals 17 residues. Germline V gene data show CDR1 as SGHRS and CDR2 as YFSETQ. The CDR3 loop is CAISLAGLAGAQETQYF. The DNA of the CDR3 is TGCGCCATCAGCTTGGCCGGACTAGCGGGGGCCCAAGAGACCCAGTACTTC.

About this clonotype: A read error may explain this, as a much larger clone is one base away. The rearrangement joins TRBV5-4 to TRBJ2-2; D unresolved. Per germline, CDR1 SGHNT and CDR2 YYREEE (reference sequence). V lost 0 bases, J lost 6 bases, and 9 bases lay in between. This CDR3 region has 14 residues. The CDR3: CASSLEINSGELFF. Written as DNA, the CDR3 is TGTGCCAGCAGCTTGGAAATAAACTCCGGGGAGCTGTTTTTT. Combining the CDR3 with reference TRBV5-4 and TRBJ2-2 gives the whole variable domain ETGVTQSPTHLIKTRGQQVTLRCSSQSGHNTVSWYQQALGQGPQFIFQYYREEENGRGNFPPRFSGLQFPNYSSELNVNALELDDSALYLCASSLEINSGELFFGEGSRLTVL.

V is TRBV5-1 and J is TRBJ1-2; tentatively, D is TRBD1 (5 bases). The length of the CDR3 is 12 residues. In germline, CDR1 is SGHRS, CDR2 YFSETQ. Trimming cost V 0 bases and J 9 bases, with 9 bases left between them. The chain's CDR3 is CASSLDRNSYTF. For the CDR3, the DNA is TGCGCCAGCAGCTTGGACAGGAACAGCTACACCTTC.

In its sample, this clonotype was seen a few times. The chain is built from TRBV3-1 and TRBJ1-2; 8 nucleotides align to TRBD1. The CDR3 has 17 residues. CDR1 and CDR2 from the germline V gene are LGHDT and YNNKEL (reference sequence). V trimming: 0 bases; J trimming: 8 bases; junction bases outside the gene matches: 14. CDR3 sequence reads: CASSQEGQGLLWRGYTF. The CDR3 coding sequence is TGTGCCAGCAGCCAAGAAGGACAGGGTTTACTGTGGCGCGGCTACACCTTC.

The chain combines TRBV10-3 with TRBJ2-7; 12 bases are a match to TRBD2. This CDR3 has 17 residues. J gave up 3 bases and V 2 bases, and 8 bases lay outside the gene matches. Germline CDR1 ENHRY, CDR2 SYGVKD. The CDR3 here is CAISEPKGLAGSYEQYF. CDR3 DNA: TGTGCCATCAGTGAGCCAAAAGGACTAGCGGGGAGCTACGAGCAGTACTTC.

The CDR3 region has the DNA TGTGCCAGCAGCTTAAGCCGCCTGGATACGCAGTATTTT. Protein sequence: CASSLSRLDTQYF. The chain employs TRBV7-2 and TRBJ2-3; D gene ambiguous. The CDR3 has 13 residues. CDR1 is SGHTA, CDR2 FQGNSA, per germline. V shed 2 bases and J shed 6 bases, with 9 bases lying between them. The full variable domain, its missing parts supplied by reference TRBV7-2 and TRBJ2-3, is GAGVSQSPSNKVTEKGKDVELRCDPISGHTALYWYRQSLGQGLEFLIYFQGNSAPDKSGLPSDRFSAERTGGSVSTLTIQRTQQEDSAVYLCASSLSRLDTQYFGPGTRLTVL.

This clonotype was recorded at least ten times. The CDR3 reads CASSPGGEQFF. DNA of the CDR3: TGTGCCAGCAGCCCAGGGGGTGAGCAGTTCTTC. The chain carries TRBV3-1 and TRBJ2-1, with TRBD1 identical over 7 bases. The CDR3 is 11 residues long. Germline values: CDR1 LGHDT, CDR2 YNNKEL (reference sequence). V lost 4 bases, J lost 9 bases, and 0 bases stayed unmatched.